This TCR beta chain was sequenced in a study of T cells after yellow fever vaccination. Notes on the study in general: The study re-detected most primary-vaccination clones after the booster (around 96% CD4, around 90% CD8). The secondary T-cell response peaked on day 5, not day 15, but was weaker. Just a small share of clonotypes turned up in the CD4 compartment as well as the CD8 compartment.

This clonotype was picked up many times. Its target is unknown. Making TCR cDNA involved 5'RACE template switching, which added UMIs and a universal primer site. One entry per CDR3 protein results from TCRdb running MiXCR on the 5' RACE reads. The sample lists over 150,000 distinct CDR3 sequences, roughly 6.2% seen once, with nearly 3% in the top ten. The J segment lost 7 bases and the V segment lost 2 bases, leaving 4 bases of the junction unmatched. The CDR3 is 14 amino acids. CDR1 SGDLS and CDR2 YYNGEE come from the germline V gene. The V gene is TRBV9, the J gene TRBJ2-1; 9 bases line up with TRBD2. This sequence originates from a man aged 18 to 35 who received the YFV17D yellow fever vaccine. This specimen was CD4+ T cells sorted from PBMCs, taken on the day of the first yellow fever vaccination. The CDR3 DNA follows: TGTGCCAGCAGCGTTGCGGGGGGGGGGAATGAGCAGTTCTTC. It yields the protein CASSVAGGGNEQFF. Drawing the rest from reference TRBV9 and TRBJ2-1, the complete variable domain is DSGVTQTPKHLITATGQRVTLRCSPRSGDLSVYWYQQSLDQGLQFLIQYYNGEERAKGNILERFSAQQFPDLHSELNLSSLELGDSALYFCASSVAGGGNEQFFGPGTRLTVL.